This T cell receptor beta chain was recorded in a study of shared clonotypes between healthy human individuals. Notes on the study in general: The study drew on few donors, limiting represented genetic and exposure-history diversity.

The length of the CDR3 is 13 residues. Trimming stripped 6 bases from V and 2 bases from J, with 11 bases between. CDR1 is MNHEY and CDR2 is SMNVEV in the germline V gene (reference sequence). Notes on this clone: Its antigen is as yet unknown. The sample holds other DNA sequences that translate to the same CDR3.

Assay used: immunoSEQ multiplex PCR; TCRdb lists only in-frame clones, some missing. The sample yields millions of clones, about 95% seen once. The naive CD8 subset, CD45RO-negative cells positively selected for CCR7, excluded terminally differentiated effector memory CD45RA+ cells. The specimen sequenced was naive CD8+ T cells sorted from blood. The TCR was taken from a man between 18 and 35 years old in good health. V is TRBV27 and J is TRBJ2-7; tentative D call: TRBD1 (5 bases). The CDR3 here is CASSPGRAYEQYF. The CDR3 DNA reads as TGTGCCAGCAGCCCTGGCAGGGCCTACGAGCAGTACTTC.